The clone carrying this TCR beta chain occurred once. Its cognate antigen is unknown. RNA totalling about 0.45 to 1 ug underwent reverse transcription with random hexamers. TCRdb used MiXCR to reprocess the immunoSEQ multiplex PCR reads, holding one entry per CDR3 protein. The repertoire includes about 140,000 distinct CDR3 sequences, 90% to 95% of them detected once, and over 0.25% sits in the top ten. These data originate in a study of CD8 T cells in Susac syndrome. V was clipped by 4 bases and J by 3 bases, with 22 bases between them. The V gene's germline CDR1 is SGHDT and CDR2 YYEEEE. The CDR3 totals 17 residues. Sequencing of TCR beta, carried out with a high-throughput approach, was applied to CD8+ and CD4+ T cells from the blood. The authors negatively isolated CD8+ and CD4+ T cells and FACS-enriched TEMRA cells. Study-level results: Regarding the TCR sequencing and HLA analysis, the study admitted that a relatively small number of individuals were involved.

Sequenced input: CD8+ T cells from PBMCs. The clonotype comes from a human donor in good health. The genes are TRBV5-6 and TRBJ2-5; D is possibly TRBD2 (5 bases). CDR3 amino acids: CASSRRSIRDYEETQYF. CDR3 nucleotide sequence: TGTGCCAGCAGCCGGCGTTCAATTCGAGACTATGAAGAGACCCAGTACTTC.